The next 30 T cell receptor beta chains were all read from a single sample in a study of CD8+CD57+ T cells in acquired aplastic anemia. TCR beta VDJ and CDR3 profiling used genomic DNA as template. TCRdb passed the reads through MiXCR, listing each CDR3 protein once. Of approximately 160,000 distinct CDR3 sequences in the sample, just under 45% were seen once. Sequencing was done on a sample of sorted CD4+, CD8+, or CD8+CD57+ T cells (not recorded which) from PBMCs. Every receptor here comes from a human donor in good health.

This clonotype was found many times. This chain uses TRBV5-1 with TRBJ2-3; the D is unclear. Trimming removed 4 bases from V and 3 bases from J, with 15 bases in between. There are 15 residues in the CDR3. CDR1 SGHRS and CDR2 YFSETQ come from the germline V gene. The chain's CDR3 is CASSIREDLTDTQYF. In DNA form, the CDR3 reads TGCGCCAGCAGCATACGCGAGGACCTTACAGATACGCAGTATTTT.

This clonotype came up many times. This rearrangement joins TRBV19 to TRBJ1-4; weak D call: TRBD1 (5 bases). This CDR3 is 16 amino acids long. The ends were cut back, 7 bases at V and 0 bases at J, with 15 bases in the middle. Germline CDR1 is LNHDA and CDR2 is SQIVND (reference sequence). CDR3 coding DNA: TGTGCCAGTACCCTAGGGGCCACAACAACTAATGAAAAACTGTTTTTT. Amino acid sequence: CASTLGATTTNEKLFF.

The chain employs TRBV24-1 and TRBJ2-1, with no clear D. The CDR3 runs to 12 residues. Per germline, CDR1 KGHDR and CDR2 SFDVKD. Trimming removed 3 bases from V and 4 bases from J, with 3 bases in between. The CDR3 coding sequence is TGTGCCACCAGTGATAATTACAATGAGCAGTTCTTC. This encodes CATSDNYNEQFF.

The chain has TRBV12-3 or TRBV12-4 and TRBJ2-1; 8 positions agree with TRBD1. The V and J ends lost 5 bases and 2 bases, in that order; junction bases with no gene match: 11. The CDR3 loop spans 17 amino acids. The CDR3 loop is CASSIGRTGSPYNEQFF. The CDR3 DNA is TGTGCCAGCAGTATAGGCAGGACAGGGAGTCCCTACAATGAGCAGTTCTTC.

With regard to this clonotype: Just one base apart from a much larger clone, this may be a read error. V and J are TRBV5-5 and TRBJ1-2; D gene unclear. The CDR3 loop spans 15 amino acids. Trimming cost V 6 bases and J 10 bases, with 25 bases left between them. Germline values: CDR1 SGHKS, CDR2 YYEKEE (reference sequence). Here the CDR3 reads CASISEVRPVTVYTF. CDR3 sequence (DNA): TGTGCCAGCATTTCCGAAGTTCGCCCAGTCACGGTCTACACCTTC.

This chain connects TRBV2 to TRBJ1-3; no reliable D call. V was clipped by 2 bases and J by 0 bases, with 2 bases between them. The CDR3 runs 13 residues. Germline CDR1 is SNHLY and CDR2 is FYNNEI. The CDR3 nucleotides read TGTGCCAGCAGTGAAACCTCTGGAAACACCATATATTTT. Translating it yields CASSETSGNTIYF.

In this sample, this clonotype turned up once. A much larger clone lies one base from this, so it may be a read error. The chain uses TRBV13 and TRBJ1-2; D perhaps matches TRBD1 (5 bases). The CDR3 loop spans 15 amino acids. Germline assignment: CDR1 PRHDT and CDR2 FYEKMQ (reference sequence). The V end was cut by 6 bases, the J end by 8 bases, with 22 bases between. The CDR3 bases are TGTGCCAGCAGGTCTATCCGACTACAGGTCGGGGGCTACACCTTC. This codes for CASRSIRLQVGGYTF.

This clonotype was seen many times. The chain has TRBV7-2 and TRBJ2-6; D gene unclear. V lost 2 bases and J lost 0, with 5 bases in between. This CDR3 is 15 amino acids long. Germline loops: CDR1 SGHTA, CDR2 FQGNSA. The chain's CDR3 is CASSLQFSGANVLTF. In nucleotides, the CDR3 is TGTGCCAGCAGCTTACAGTTCTCTGGGGCCAACGTCCTGACTTTC.

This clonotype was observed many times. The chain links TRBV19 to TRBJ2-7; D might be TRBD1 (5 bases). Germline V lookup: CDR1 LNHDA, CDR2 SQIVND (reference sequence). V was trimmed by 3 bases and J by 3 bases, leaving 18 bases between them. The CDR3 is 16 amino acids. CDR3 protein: CASSILSQGGLYEQYF. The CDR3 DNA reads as TGTGCCAGTAGTATTCTCAGCCAGGGTGGTCTCTACGAGCAGTACTTC.

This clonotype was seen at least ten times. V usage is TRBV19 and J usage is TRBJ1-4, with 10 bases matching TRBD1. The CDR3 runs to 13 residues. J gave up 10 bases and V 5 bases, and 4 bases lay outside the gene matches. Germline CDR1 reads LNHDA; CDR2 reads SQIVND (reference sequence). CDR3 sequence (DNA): TGTGCCAGTAGTGCGGACAGGGGGAGAAAACTGTTTTTT. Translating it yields CASSADRGRKLFF.

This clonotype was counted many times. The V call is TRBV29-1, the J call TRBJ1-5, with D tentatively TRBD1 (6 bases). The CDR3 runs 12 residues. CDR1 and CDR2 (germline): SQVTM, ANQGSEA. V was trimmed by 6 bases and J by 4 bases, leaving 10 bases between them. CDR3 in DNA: TGCAGCGTGGGGGGGCAGAATCAGCCCCAGCATTTT. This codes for CSVGGQNQPQHF.

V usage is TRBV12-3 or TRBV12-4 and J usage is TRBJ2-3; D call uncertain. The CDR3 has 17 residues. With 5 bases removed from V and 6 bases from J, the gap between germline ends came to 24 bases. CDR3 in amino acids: CASSPQSGRIFADTQYF. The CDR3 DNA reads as TGTGCCAGCAGTCCGCAGTCCGGCCGGATCTTCGCGGATACGCAGTATTTT.

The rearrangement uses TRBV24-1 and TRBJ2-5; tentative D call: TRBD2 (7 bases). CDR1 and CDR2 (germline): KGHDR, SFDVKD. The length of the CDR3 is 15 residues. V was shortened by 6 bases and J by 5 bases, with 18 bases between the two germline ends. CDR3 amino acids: CATSQVQGGSETQYF. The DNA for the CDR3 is TGTGCCACCAGTCAAGTACAGGGAGGGAGCGAGACCCAGTACTTC.

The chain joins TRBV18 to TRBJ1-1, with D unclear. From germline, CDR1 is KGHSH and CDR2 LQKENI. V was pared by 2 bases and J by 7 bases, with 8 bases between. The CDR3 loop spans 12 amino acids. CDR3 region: CASSPGSSEAFF. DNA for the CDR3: TGTGCCAGCTCACCAGGGTCCAGTGAAGCTTTCTTT. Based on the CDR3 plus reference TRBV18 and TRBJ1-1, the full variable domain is NAGVMQNPRHLVRRRGQEARLRCSPMKGHSHVYWYRQLPEEGLKFMVYLQKENIIDESGMPKERFSAEFPKEGPSILRIQQVVRGDSAAYFCASSPGSSEAFFGQGTRLTVV.

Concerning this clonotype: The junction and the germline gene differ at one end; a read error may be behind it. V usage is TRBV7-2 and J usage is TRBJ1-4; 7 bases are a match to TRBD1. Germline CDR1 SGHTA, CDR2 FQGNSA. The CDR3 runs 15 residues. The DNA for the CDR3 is TGTGTCAGCAGCACTCAACAGGGGACTAATGAAAAACTGTTCTTT. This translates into CVSSTQQGTNEKLFF.

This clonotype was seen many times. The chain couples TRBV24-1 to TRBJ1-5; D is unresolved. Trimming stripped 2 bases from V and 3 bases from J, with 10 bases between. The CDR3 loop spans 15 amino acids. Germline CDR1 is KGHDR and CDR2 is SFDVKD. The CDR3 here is CATSDSQAYNQPQHF. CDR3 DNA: TGTGCCACCAGTGATTCCCAGGCGTACAATCAGCCCCAGCATTTT.

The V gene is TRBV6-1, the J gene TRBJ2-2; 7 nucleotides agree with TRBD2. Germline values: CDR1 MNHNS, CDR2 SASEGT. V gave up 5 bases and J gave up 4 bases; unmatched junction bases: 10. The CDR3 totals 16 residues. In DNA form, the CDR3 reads TGTGCCAGCAGTCGGAAGGCTAGCGGAACCACCGGGGAGCTGTTTTTT. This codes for CASSRKASGTTGELFF.

CDR3 amino acids: CASSPQVLASGDNEQFF. In DNA form, the CDR3 reads TGTGCCAGCAGTCCTCAAGTTTTGGCTAGCGGGGACAATGAGCAGTTCTTC. The chain recombines TRBV12-3 or TRBV12-4 with TRBJ2-1; 9 nucleotides line up with TRBD2. This CDR3 spans 17 amino acids. V shed 5 bases, J shed 5 bases, and the junction held 13 bases outside the gene matches.

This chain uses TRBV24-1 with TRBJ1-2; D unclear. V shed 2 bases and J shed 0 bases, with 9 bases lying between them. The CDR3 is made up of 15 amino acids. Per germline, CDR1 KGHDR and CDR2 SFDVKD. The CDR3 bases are TGTGCCACCAGTGATTCTAATAAGGCTAACTATGGCTACACCTTC. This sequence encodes CATSDSNKANYGYTF.

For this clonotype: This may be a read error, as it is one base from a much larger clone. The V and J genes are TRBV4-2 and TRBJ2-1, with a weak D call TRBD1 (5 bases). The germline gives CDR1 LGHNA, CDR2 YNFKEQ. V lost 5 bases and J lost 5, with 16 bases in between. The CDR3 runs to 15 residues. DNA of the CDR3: TGTGCCAGCAGCATCAGGGTGGAGCCCGACAATGAGCAGTTCTTC. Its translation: CASSIRVEPDNEQFF.

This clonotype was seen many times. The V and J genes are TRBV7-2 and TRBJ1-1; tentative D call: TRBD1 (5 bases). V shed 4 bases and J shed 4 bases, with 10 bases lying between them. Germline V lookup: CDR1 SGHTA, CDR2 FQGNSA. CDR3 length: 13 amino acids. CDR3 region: CASSSQGPTEAFF. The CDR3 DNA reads TGTGCCAGCAGCTCCCAGGGTCCCACTGAAGCTTTCTTT.

The CDR3 DNA reads TGTGCCAGTAGTATAGCGGGAGTTGGAGATACGCAGTATTTT. Amino acid sequence: CASSIAGVGDTQYF. The chain employs TRBV19 and TRBJ2-3; TRBD2 might be the D (6 bases). This CDR3 contains 14 residues. Germline V gene data show CDR1 as LNHDA and CDR2 as SQIVND (reference sequence). Trimming cost V 1 base and J 5 bases, with 10 bases left between them.

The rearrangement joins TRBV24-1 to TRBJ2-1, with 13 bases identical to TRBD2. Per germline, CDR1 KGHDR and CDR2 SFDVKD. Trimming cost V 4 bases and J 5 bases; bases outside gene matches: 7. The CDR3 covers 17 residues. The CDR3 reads CATSEQRLAGGNNEQFF. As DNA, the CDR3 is TGTGCCACCAGTGAACAACGACTAGCGGGGGGCAACAATGAGCAGTTCTTC.

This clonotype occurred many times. The CDR3 reads CASSLSGQGFHEQYF. CDR3 DNA: TGTGCCAGCAGCTTGTCGGGACAGGGTTTCCACGAGCAGTACTTC. The chain carries TRBV5-5 and TRBJ2-7; 9 bases align to TRBD1. The CDR3 extends over 15 amino acids. Germline V lookup: CDR1 SGHKS, CDR2 YYEKEE (reference sequence). V trimming: 1 base; J trimming: 5 bases; junction bases outside the gene matches: 7.

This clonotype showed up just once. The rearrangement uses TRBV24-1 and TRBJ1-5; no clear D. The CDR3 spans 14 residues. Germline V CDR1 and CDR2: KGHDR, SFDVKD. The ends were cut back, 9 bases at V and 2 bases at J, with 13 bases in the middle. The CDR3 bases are TGTGCCACCGCCCCCCGTGTTGGCAATCAGCCCCAGCATTTT. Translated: CATAPRVGNQPQHF.

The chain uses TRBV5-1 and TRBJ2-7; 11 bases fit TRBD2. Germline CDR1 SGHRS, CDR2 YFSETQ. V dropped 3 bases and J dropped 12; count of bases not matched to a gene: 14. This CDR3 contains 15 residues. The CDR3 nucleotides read TGCGCCAGCAGCTCCGCATTAGCGGGGGGGATGCCGCGGTACTTC. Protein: CASSSALAGGMPRYF. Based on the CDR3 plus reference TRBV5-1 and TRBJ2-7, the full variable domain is KAGVTQTPRYLIKTRGQQVTLSCSPISGHRSVSWYQQTPGQGLQFLFEYFSETQRNKGNFPGRFSGRQFSNSRSEMNVSTLELGDSALYLCASSSALAGGMPRYFGPGTRLTVT.

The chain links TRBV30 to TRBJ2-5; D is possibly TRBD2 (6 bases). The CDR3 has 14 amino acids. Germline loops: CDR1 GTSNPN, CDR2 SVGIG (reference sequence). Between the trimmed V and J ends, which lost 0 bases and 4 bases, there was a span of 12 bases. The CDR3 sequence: CAWSVGLPGETQYF. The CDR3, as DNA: TGTGCCTGGAGTGTAGGACTACCGGGAGAGACCCAGTACTTC.

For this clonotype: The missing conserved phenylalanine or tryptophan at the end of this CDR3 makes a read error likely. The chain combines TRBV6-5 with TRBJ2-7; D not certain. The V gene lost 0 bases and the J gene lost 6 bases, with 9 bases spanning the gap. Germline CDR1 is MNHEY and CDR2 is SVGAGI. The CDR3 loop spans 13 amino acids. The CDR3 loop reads CASSYSTPAEQYS. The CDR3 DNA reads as TGTGCCAGCAGTTACTCAACACCTGCCGAGCAGTACTCC.

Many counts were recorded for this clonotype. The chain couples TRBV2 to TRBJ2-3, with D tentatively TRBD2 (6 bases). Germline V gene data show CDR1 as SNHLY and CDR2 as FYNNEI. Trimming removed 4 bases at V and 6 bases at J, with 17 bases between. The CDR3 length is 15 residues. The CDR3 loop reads CASSVSTGVFDTQYF. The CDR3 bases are TGTGCCAGCAGTGTGAGTACGGGAGTGTTTGATACGCAGTATTTT. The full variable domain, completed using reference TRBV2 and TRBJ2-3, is EPEVTQTPSHQVTQMGQEVILRCVPISNHLYFYWYRQILGQKVEFLVSFYNNEISEKSEIFDDQFSVERPDGSNFTLKIRSTKLEDSAMYFCASSVSTGVFDTQYFGPGTRLTVL.

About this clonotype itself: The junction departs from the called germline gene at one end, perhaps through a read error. The DNA of the CDR3 is TGTGCCGGCAGCAACGTAGTCTACGAGCAGTACTTC. Encoded protein: CAGSNVVYEQYF. The chain links TRBV3-1 to TRBJ2-7; no reliable D call. There are 12 residues in the CDR3. The germline V gene has CDR1 LGHDT and CDR2 YNNKEL (reference sequence).